The rows below give T cell receptor beta chains drawn from one sample of a study of control samples from healthy donors and cancer patients. The assay was immunoSEQ multiplex PCR, and TCRdb's table has in-frame clones only and misses some. Of some 37,000 clones detected, roughly 92% appear once; the ten largest clones hold roughly 3.5%. Sequencing was carried out using blood. Receptor source: a woman between 45 and 60 years old in good health. CDR3s include the opening cysteine and the closing phenylalanine or tryptophan. The D gene is left open where the match is weak. Not all rows give a size; the values are once, few, many and, for expanded clones, a class.

cdr3_nt cdr3_aa v_call clone_size j_call d_call
TGTGCCAGCAGCCCCCCGCGTAGATTCGACACTGAAGCTTTCTTT CASSPPRRFDTEAFF TRBV7-9 . TRBJ1-1 .
TGTGCCAGCAGCTCCGACAGCTACAATGAGCAGTTCTTC CASSSDSYNEQFF TRBV7-7 . TRBJ2-1 .
TGTGCCAGCAAGGCGGGGGCCTCTGGGGCCAACGTCCTGACTTTC CASKAGASGANVLTF TRBV28 . TRBJ2-6 .
TGTGCCAGCAGTTTAGGGGGGTTCGGGGGGAGTGAAAAACTGTTTTTT CASSLGGFGGSEKLFF TRBV28 . TRBJ1-4 .
TGTGCCAGCAGCCCGGGACCCTCCGGAGACTCACCCCTCCACTTT CASSPGPSGDSPLHF TRBV7-2 . TRBJ1-6 .
TGCGCCAGCAGGGAACCGGGACAGCCGGAAGCTTTCTTT CASREPGQPEAFF TRBV5-1 . TRBJ1-1 TRBD1
TGTGCCAGCGTGATCGGGACTAGGGGAGAGACCCAGTACTTC CASVIGTRGETQYF TRBV2 . TRBJ2-5 TRBD2
TGTGCCAGCAGCCCGACACGGACGGGGAAACTGTTTTTT CASSPTRTGKLFF TRBV7-6 . TRBJ1-4 .
TGTGCCAGCAGTGAGTGGGGTCCCCAACCCTCTTCACCCCTCCACTTT CASSEWGPQPSSPLHF TRBV6-1 . TRBJ1-6 .
TGTGCCAGCCGATCCCCCGGCGGGTATTCACCCCTCCACTTT CASRSPGGYSPLHF TRBV28 . TRBJ1-6 .
TGTGCCAGCAGTGACAACACAGGGGTCACTGAAGCTTTCTTT CASSDNTGVTEAFF TRBV6-1 . TRBJ1-1 TRBD1
TGTGCCAGCAGCCGGGAACCCGACACTGAAGCTTTCTTT CASSREPDTEAFF TRBV7-8 . TRBJ1-1 .
TGTGCCAGCAGAGGGACAGGGGGTTCGAGTTCACCCCTCCACTTT CASRGTGGSSSPLHF TRBV28 once TRBJ1-6 TRBD1
TGTGCCAGCAGCTTAGAGCCTACTAAGACACCCCTCCACTTT CASSLEPTKTPLHF TRBV7-9 . TRBJ1-6 .
TGTGCCAGCAGACCCGGGACAGGTCCGTTTGAAGCTTTCTTT CASRPGTGPFEAFF TRBV6-5 . TRBJ1-1 TRBD1
TGTGCCAGCTCGGCGGATAGCTCTGGAAACACCATATATTTT CASSADSSGNTIYF TRBV18 . TRBJ1-3 .
TGTGCCAGCAGCCAAGTTTTGTCCAGGGACCACACCTTC CASSQVLSRDHTF TRBV16 . TRBJ1-2 .
TGTGCCAGCAGTTTGGGCAGGGGTTTCAACTTCTATGGCTACACCTTC CASSLGRGFNFYGYTF TRBV28 . TRBJ1-2 .
TGCGCCAGCAGCTTAAACAGGGGCTATGGCTACACCTTC CASSLNRGYGYTF TRBV5-1 . TRBJ1-2 TRBD1
TGTGCCACCAGCAGAGACTGGGAGACCCAGTACTTC CATSRDWETQYF TRBV15 . TRBJ2-5 .
TGTGCCAGTAGTGACCGGAGAGAGACCCAGTACTTC CASSDRRETQYF TRBV19 . TRBJ2-5 .
TGTGCCAGCAGCAAATCCTACGAGCAGTACTTC CASSKSYEQYF TRBV21-1 . TRBJ2-7 .
TGCGCCAGCAGTAGGGAAAAGTGGGACTATGGCTACACCTTC CASSREKWDYGYTF TRBV5-1 . TRBJ1-2 .
TGTGCCAGCAGCCGGGGCACGGGCTACAATGAGCAGTTCTTC CASSRGTGYNEQFF TRBV11-2 . TRBJ2-1 .
TGTGCCAGCAGCTTGGAAGGGGGCAGGGGCTTTGGCTACACCTTC CASSLEGGRGFGYTF TRBV5-4 . TRBJ1-2 TRBD1
TGTGCCAGCGGTGGGGACACCGCAAGAATATCTGGGGAGCAGTACTTC CASGGDTARISGEQYF TRBV6-1 once TRBJ2-7 .
TGTGCCAGCAGCACCTACCGGGACGCCCAGGGCTACACCTTC CASSTYRDAQGYTF TRBV7-2 . TRBJ1-2 .
TGTGCCAGCAGCTCGCTAGCTCGGGCAGATACGCAGTATTTT CASSSLARADTQYF TRBV5-6 . TRBJ2-3 .
TGTGCCAGCAGTTACGCACCTGGGGACACTGAAGCTTTCTTT CASSYAPGDTEAFF TRBV6-5 once TRBJ1-1 .
TGTGCCAGCAGCTTGATTACTAGCGCGAGGACCGGGGAGCTGTTTTTT CASSLITSARTGELFF TRBV5-8 . TRBJ2-2 TRBD2
TGTGCCAGCAGTCCCCTGGACAGGGTGCATGGCTACACCTTC CASSPLDRVHGYTF TRBV28 . TRBJ1-2 TRBD1
TGTGCCAGCCAATACACCCCCCCCGGGGAGCTGTTTTTT CASQYTPPGELFF TRBV28 . TRBJ2-2 .
TGTGCCAGCAGCTTGGTAGGACAGAGGCTCACCGGGGAGCTGTTTTTT CASSLVGQRLTGELFF TRBV5-6 once TRBJ2-2 .
TGTGCCAGCAGCGACCCAAACTATGGCTACACCTTC CASSDPNYGYTF TRBV6-2/TRBV6-3 . TRBJ1-2 .
TGTGCCAGCAGCTTGCTCGTTGGTGATCCCCTCCACTTT CASSLLVGDPLHF TRBV5-6 . TRBJ1-6 .
TGTGCCAGTAGTATCGACGATTTCTCTGGAAACACCATATATTTT CASSIDDFSGNTIYF TRBV19 . TRBJ1-3 .
TGTGCCAGTAGTAAAAATTCCCAGCCGAGAGATACGCAGTATTTT CASSKNSQPRDTQYF TRBV19 once TRBJ2-3 .
TGCGCCAGCAGCTTGTTCACAGGGGAATGGGATGAGCAGTTCTTC CASSLFTGEWDEQFF TRBV5-1 . TRBJ2-1 TRBD1
TGTGCCAGCTACCGGGGGGGCACCGGGGAGCTGTTTTTT CASYRGGTGELFF TRBV2 . TRBJ2-2 TRBD2
TGTGCCAGCAGTTTAGGCGGAGGGACGGGGCCCCAGCATTTT CASSLGGGTGPQHF TRBV28 . TRBJ1-5 .
TGTGCCAGCAGCTTAGCGTTGGCCACAGATACGCAGTATTTT CASSLALATDTQYF TRBV7-9 . TRBJ2-3 .
TGTGCCACCAGCAGAGTAGGGACAGGTAGGACCTACGAGCAGTACTTC CATSRVGTGRTYEQYF TRBV15 . TRBJ2-7 TRBD1
TGTGCCAGCAGTCGTCTCGACAGTGGAGGCTACACCTTC CASSRLDSGGYTF TRBV6-5 once TRBJ1-2 .
TGTGCCAGCAGCCCGCAGGGGGTCTCTAATGAAAAACTGTTTTTT CASSPQGVSNEKLFF TRBV7-2 . TRBJ1-4 TRBD1
TGCGCCAGCAGCTTGACAGGGGCGACTGGCTTGGGGACTTTCTTT CASSLTGATGLGTFF TRBV5-1 few TRBJ1-1 TRBD1
TGTGCCAGCAGCTTAGGGCAGGACTATGGCTACACCTTC CASSLGQDYGYTF TRBV7-8 . TRBJ1-2 .
TGTGCCAGCTCAAAACGGGACAGCACCCTAGACACGTACTTC CASSKRDSTLDTYF TRBV18 . TRBJ2-7 TRBD1
TGTGCCAGCAGTTTCGGGACAGTTATAAATCAGCCCCAGCATTTT CASSFGTVINQPQHF TRBV28 . TRBJ1-5 TRBD1
TGTGCCAGCAGCCTACCGGGACAGGGGGGACGATCACCCCTCCACTTT CASSLPGQGGRSPLHF TRBV3-1/TRBV3-2 . TRBJ1-6 TRBD1
TGTGCCATCAGTGGGGGTGGGGACAATGAGCAGTTCTTC CAISGGGDNEQFF TRBV10-3 . TRBJ2-1 .
TGTGCCAGCAGCCCCGGACAGGGCAAAGGATACGAGCAGTACTTC CASSPGQGKGYEQYF TRBV7-9 . TRBJ2-7 TRBD1
TGTGCCAGCAGCAACAGGGGCTATGGCTACACCTTC CASSNRGYGYTF TRBV6-4 . TRBJ1-2 TRBD1
TGTGCCAGCAGCACCCAGGGGGCGGGTAACAATGAGCAGTTCTTC CASSTQGAGNNEQFF TRBV7-2 . TRBJ2-1 TRBD1
TGTGCCAGCAGTCGAGTCTTCGGTGCGGCGGGGGCCAACGTCCTGACTTTC CASSRVFGAAGANVLTF TRBV6-6 . TRBJ2-6 .
TGTGCCAGCAGTTCGGCAGACAGATGGGGTGGCTACACCTTC CASSSADRWGGYTF TRBV27 . TRBJ1-2 .
TGTGCCAGCAGCCTTTCCCCGACCGGGGAGCTGTTTTTT CASSLSPTGELFF TRBV12-3/TRBV12-4 once TRBJ2-2 .
TGTGCCAGCAGTGACAGGGCCGGCGGAGAAGCTTTCTTT CASSDRAGGEAFF TRBV2 . TRBJ1-1 .